This TCR beta chain was retrieved from a study of blood T cells in healthy people across ages. It was with a sample-barcoded 5' primer and a J-beta primer mix that a second PCR of roughly 7 to 12 cycles was run. Tagging of each cDNA molecule was performed by a template-switch adaptor with 12 random nucleotides. TCRdb itself ran the 5' RACE reads through MiXCR, one entry per CDR3 protein. The profile covers about 1.4 million distinct CDR3 sequences, with approximately 63% appearing a single time and over 5% taken by the ten largest. CDR1 is DFQATT and CDR2 is SNEGSKA in the germline V gene (reference sequence). The CDR3 is 15 residues long. Trimming pared 4 bases from V and 3 bases from J, leaving 17 bases between. On this clonotype: Its antigen remains unidentified.

The amount of total RNA extracted per sample was at least 5.5 micrograms. Study observations and caveats: In older individuals, TCR beta diversity per million T cells was lower, falling roughly linearly with age. Naive T cell percentage strongly correlated with TCR beta diversity.

Sequencing was carried out using blood. This clonotype was sampled from a man between 18 and 35 years old in good health. The chain couples TRBV20-1 to TRBJ2-3; the D gene is possibly TRBD2 (6 bases). In DNA form, the CDR3 reads TGCAGTGCTATCCGGGACTCCCTTAGGACAGATACGCAGTATTTT. Encoded protein: CSAIRDSLRTDTQYF.